What follows are 16 T cell receptor beta chains derived from one specimen sequenced in a study of T cell responses to AZD1222 COVID-19 vaccine. Method: immunoSEQ multiplex PCR; TCRdb's copy keeps in-frame clones and lacks some. Of some 140,000 clones in the sample, roughly 90% are singletons; the top ten hold 18%. This sample comprised peripheral blood, obtained on day 0 of AZD1222 vaccination. All receptors come from an adult in good health.

The rearrangement joins TRBV9 to TRBJ1-6; D may be TRBD1 (6 bases). The CDR3 extends over 15 amino acids. Germline lookup yields CDR1 SGDLS and CDR2 YYNGEE. Trimming cost V 1 base and J 6 bases, with 11 bases left between them. CDR3 in amino acids: CASSVLQGSNSPLHF. DNA for the CDR3: TGTGCCAGCAGCGTACTTCAGGGGAGTAATTCACCCCTCCACTTT.

The chain joins TRBV6-2 or TRBV6-3 to TRBJ1-1, with no clear D. Trimming pared 2 bases from V and 3 bases from J, leaving 10 bases between. The CDR3 extends over 14 amino acids. Germline V lookup: CDR1 MNHEY, CDR2 SVGEGT. This chain's CDR3 is CASSYGLIDTEAFF. CDR3 in DNA: TGTGCCAGCAGTTACGGGCTTATCGACACTGAAGCTTTCTTT.

The rearrangement joins TRBV5-1 to TRBJ2-3, with 9 nucleotides matching TRBD1. The CDR3 contains 18 residues. V trimming: 3 bases; J trimming: 2 bases; junction bases outside the gene matches: 13. Germline V CDR1 and CDR2: SGHRS, YFSETQ. CDR3 bases: TGCGCCAGCAGCTGGAAATCCGGCGGGACAGGGACCACAGATACGCAGTATTTT. It yields the protein CASSWKSGGTGTTDTQYF.

For the CDR3, the DNA is TGTGCCAGCAGCTTCGCGAAAAGGGGCACTGAAGCTTTCTTT. As protein: CASSFAKRGTEAFF. V usage is TRBV3-1 (or the pseudogene TRBV3-2) and J usage is TRBJ1-1; TRBD1 might be the D (5 bases). Between the trimmed V and J ends, which lost 5 bases and 4 bases, there was a span of 14 bases. Per germline, CDR1 LGHDT and CDR2 YNNKEL (reference sequence). The CDR3 is 14 amino acids.

V and J are TRBV6-1 and TRBJ1-4; the D gene is possibly TRBD1 (6 bases). CDR3 length: 13 amino acids. V lost 8 bases and J 8 bases, leaving 15 bases between the germline ends. The germline V gene encodes CDR1 MNHNS and CDR2 SASEGT. The CDR3 protein is CASRIGGREKLFF. The CDR3 DNA reads TGTGCCAGCCGGATCGGGGGGCGGGAAAAACTGTTTTTT.

CDR3 in DNA: TGTGCCAGCAGCTTAGTTATCACCCTAGGGCAAGAGACCCAGTACTTC. It encodes CASSLVITLGQETQYF. The chain couples TRBV7-8 to TRBJ2-5; D gene uncertain. Trimming shortened V by 1 base and J by 2 bases, and 14 bases separated the two germline ends. CDR1 is SGHVS and CDR2 is FQNEAQ in the germline V gene. The length of the CDR3 is 16 residues.

This chain uses TRBV9 with TRBJ1-2, with D uncertain. The CDR3 is 11 amino acids. Trimming shortened V by 4 bases and J by 6 bases, and 7 bases separated the two germline ends. The germline V gene has CDR1 SGDLS and CDR2 YYNGEE. The CDR3 nucleotides read TGTGCCAGCAGCACCCATCATGGCTACACCTTC. This encodes CASSTHHGYTF.

This chain links TRBV3-1 (or the pseudogene TRBV3-2) with TRBJ1-6; D gene uncertain. The V and J ends lost 0 bases and 6 bases respectively, with 3 bases between them. CDR1 and CDR2 (germline): LGHDT, YNNKEL (reference sequence). This CDR3 has 13 amino acids. The DNA of the CDR3 is TGTGCCAGCAGCCAAGACCCTAATTCACCCCTCCACTTT. This translates into CASSQDPNSPLHF.

The J gene is TRBJ2-7, the V gene TRBV6-5, with 14 bases fitting TRBD2. The junction had 4 bases not matched to a gene; V was cut back by 6 bases and J by 3 bases. The germline gives CDR1 MNHEY, CDR2 SVGAGI. The CDR3 totals 15 residues. CDR3 coding DNA: TGTGCCAGCAGCCTAGGGACTAGCGGGAGCTACGAGCAGTACTTC. Translating gives CASSLGTSGSYEQYF.

The rearrangement joins TRBV15 to TRBJ2-1; no reliable D call. V lost 4 bases, J lost 0 bases, and 10 bases lay in between. The CDR3 totals 15 residues. Germline lookup yields CDR1 LNHNV and CDR2 YYDKDF (reference sequence). The CDR3 region has the DNA TGTGCCACCAGCACCCCAGAATACTCCTACAATGAGCAGTTCTTC. Translating it yields CATSTPEYSYNEQFF.

A few counts support this clone. This chain joins TRBV6-2 or TRBV6-3 and TRBJ2-7; TRBD2 matches at 7 bases. V was pared by 4 bases and J by 3 bases, with 21 bases of the junction left unmatched. The germline CDR1 and CDR2 sequences are MNHEY and SVGEGT. The CDR3 runs to 19 residues. The CDR3 DNA follows: TGTGCCAGCAGTTGGACCCACCTTGGGAGGGCAGGCATGGGCTACGAGCAGTACTTC. As protein: CASSWTHLGRAGMGYEQYF.

Notes on this clone: A read error is likely, as this CDR3 ends without the conserved phenylalanine or tryptophan. The DNA is left out, because the CDR3 cannot be placed on it with certainty; the CDR3 is given as TCRdb lists it. V is TRBV14 and J is TRBJ1-2. Per the germline V gene, CDR1 is SGHDN and CDR2 is FVKESK. Inclusive of both ends, the CDR3 amounts to 18 amino acids. This CDR3 reads CASSRANKGSHYGYTLGV.

This clone was detected only a few times. The chain has TRBV5-4 and TRBJ1-2, with D uncertain. Deletions cut 2 bases from V and 1 base from J, with 9 bases between. The germline V gene encodes CDR1 SGHNT and CDR2 YYREEE (reference sequence). This CDR3 spans 14 amino acids. CDR3 bases: TGTGCCAGCAGCTTCGGACTACGTAACTATGGCTACACCTTC. Translating gives CASSFGLRNYGYTF.

The chain uses TRBV7-2 and TRBJ1-5; tentatively, D is TRBD1 (5 bases). Trimming shortened V by 1 base and J by 4 bases, and 14 bases separated the two germline ends. CDR1 is SGHTA, CDR2 FQGNSA, per germline. The CDR3 runs 16 residues. This CDR3 reads CASSLGGSFGNQPQHF. CDR3 sequence (DNA): TGTGCCAGCAGCTTAGGGGGCAGCTTCGGGAATCAGCCCCAGCATTTT.

The chain carries TRBV5-1 and TRBJ1-6, with a weak D call TRBD1 (5 bases). The CDR3 covers 14 residues. Per the germline V gene, CDR1 is SGHRS and CDR2 is YFSETQ. The V gene lost 2 bases and the J gene lost 11 bases, with 14 bases spanning the gap. The DNA of the CDR3 is TGCGCCAGCAGCTTAGGGCAGGGTATGCCACCCCTCCACTTT. Its protein product is CASSLGQGMPPLHF.

The chain joins TRBV7-9 to TRBJ2-7, with TRBD1 as a possible D gene (5 bases). The CDR3 runs to 13 residues. With 4 bases removed from V and 6 bases from J, the gap between germline ends came to 13 bases. Germline assignment: CDR1 SEHNR and CDR2 FQNEAQ (reference sequence). The CDR3 DNA follows: TGTGCCAGCAGCTCCCAAAGGGGTGCCGAGCAGTACTTC. This encodes CASSSQRGAEQYF.